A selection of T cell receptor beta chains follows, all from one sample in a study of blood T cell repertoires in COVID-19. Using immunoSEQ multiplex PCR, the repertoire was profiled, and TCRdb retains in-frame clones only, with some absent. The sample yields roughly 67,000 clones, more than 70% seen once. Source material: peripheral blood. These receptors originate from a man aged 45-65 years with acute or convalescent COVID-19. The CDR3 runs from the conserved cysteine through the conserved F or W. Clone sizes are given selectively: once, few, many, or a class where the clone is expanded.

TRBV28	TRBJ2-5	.	CASSTIPRPGEVQETQYF
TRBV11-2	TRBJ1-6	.	CASSSFSGQKNSPLHF
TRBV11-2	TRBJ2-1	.	CASSLDPAYNEQFF
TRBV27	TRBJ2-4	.	CASSETGPPEVKNIQYF
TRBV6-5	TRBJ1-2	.	CASRPLTGAHYGYTF
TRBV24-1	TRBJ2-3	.	CATSDPRQLGHGTDTQYF
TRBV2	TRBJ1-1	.	CASSVTVDTEAFF
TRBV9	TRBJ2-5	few	CASSVGVGAGETQYF
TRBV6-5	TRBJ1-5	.	CASSYFGGAEPQHF
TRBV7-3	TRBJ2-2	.	CASSIQTGGMAGELFF
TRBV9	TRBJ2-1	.	CASSVGSSGRWNEQFF
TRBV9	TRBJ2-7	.	CASSVDGTSKDEQYF
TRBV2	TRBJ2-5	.	CASSGTRETQYF
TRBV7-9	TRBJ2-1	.	CASSFSYNEQFF
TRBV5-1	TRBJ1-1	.	CASSFQAENTEAFF
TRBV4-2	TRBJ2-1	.	CASSESGRVNEQFF
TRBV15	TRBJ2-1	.	CATSGLLAYEQFF
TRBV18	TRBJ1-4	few	CASSSGTDNEKLFF
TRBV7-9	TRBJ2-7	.	CASSPTGSYEQYF
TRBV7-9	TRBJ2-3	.	CASSAYGGSTDTQYF
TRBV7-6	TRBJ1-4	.	CASSPGDSSTNEKLFF
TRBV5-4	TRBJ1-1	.	CASAARRVNTEAFF
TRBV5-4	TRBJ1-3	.	CASSLDGLNTIYF
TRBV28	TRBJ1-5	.	CASSFNRGRSTPQHF
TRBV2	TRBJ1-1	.	CASSSLKEGPLTEAFF
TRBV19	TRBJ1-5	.	CASRQGGRGLAQHF
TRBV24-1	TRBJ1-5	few	CATSGGANQPQHF
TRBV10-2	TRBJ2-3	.	CASSDREAPLGTQYF
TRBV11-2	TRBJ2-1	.	CASSPRDRSSYNEQFF
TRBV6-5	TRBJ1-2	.	CASSRTGQRDYGYTF
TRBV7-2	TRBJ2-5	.	CASSLVSSHQETQYF
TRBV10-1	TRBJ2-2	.	CASSESTGTGNTGELFF
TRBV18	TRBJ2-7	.	CASSPIGAGNTYEQYF
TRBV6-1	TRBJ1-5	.	CASSLTGERTQHF
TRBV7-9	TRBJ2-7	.	CASSPHGNSGEQYF
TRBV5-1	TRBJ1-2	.	CASSPRVRSLGYGYTF
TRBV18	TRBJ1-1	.	CASSPRQGGVSEAFF
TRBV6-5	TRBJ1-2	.	CASRSRDRGYGYTF
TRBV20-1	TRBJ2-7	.	CSARITSEQYF
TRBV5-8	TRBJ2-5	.	CASSLPWTGGQETQYF
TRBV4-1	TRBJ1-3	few	CASSQDYVRFSVGNTIYF
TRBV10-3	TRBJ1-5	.	CAISERQGPEQPQHF
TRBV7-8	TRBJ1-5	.	CASSLEPFGTGDQPQHF
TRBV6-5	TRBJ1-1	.	CASATTGEGTEAFF
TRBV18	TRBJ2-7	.	CASSLNRDSYEQYF
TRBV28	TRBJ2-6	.	CASSFGGRSFGANVLTF
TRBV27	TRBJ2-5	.	CASKGANQETQYF
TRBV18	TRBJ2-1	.	CASSPPVGGGGDSSYNEQFF
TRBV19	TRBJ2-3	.	CASSRRRGLWEDTQYF
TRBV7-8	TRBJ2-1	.	CASSLVVGTSDPNEQFF
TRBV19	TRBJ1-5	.	CARAIRRADQPQHF
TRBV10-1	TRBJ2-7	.	CASSEGTGGSYEQYF
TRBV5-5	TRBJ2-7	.	CASSYTGLEQYF
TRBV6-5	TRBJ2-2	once	CASSFNTGELFF
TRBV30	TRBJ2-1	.	CAWQPGTFDEQFF
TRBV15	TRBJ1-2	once	CATSRGPSRGYTF
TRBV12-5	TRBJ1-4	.	CASSPGQGGEKLFF
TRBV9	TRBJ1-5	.	CASSASQSNQPQHF
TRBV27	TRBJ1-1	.	CASSHTGSEAFF
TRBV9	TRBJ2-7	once	CASSLRGGSYEQYF